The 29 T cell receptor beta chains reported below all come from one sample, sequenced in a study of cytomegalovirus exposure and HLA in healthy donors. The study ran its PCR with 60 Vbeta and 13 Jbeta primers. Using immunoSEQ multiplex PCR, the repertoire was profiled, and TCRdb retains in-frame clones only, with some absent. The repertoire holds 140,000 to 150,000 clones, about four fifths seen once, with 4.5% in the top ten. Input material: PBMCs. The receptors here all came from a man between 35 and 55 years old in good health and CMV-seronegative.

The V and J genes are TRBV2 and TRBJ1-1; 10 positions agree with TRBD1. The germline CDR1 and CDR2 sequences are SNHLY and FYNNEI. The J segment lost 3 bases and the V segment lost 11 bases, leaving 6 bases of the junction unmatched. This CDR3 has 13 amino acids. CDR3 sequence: CACRDRGYTEAFF. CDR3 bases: TGTGCCTGTAGGGACAGGGGTTACACTGAAGCTTTCTTT.

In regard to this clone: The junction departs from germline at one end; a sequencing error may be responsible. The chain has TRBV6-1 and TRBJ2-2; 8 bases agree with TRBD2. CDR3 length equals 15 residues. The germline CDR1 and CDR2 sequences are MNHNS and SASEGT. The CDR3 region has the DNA TGCGCCAGCAGTGACAGGCGGCGGGGGGCCGGGGAGCTGTTTTTT. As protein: CASSDRRRGAGELFF.

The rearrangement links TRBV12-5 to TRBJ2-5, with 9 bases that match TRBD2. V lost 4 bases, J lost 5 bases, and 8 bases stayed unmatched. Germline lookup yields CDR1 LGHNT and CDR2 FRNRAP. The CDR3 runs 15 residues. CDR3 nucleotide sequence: TGTGCTAGTGGTTACTCGCTAGCGGGGTCGGAGACCCAGTACTTC. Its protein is CASGYSLAGSETQYF.

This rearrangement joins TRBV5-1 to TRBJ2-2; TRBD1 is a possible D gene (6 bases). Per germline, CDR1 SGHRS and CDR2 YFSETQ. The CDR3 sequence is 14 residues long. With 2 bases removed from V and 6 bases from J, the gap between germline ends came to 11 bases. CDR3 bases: TGCGCCAGCAGCTTAACCTACAGGGCCGGGGAGCTGTTTTTT. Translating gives CASSLTYRAGELFF.

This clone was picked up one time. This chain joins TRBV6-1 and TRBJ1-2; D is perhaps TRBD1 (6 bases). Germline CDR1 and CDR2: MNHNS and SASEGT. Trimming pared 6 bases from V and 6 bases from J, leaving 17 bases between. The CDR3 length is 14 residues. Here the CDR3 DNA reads TGTGCCAGCAGACAGGGAACTTCGACAGATGGCTACACCTTC. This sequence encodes CASRQGTSTDGYTF.

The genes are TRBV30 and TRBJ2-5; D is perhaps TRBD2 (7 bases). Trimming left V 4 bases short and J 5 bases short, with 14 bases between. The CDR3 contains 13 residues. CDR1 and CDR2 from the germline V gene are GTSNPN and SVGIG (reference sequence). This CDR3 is CAWTRGLLETQYF. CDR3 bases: TGTGCCTGGACGCGGGGGCTTTTGGAGACCCAGTACTTC.

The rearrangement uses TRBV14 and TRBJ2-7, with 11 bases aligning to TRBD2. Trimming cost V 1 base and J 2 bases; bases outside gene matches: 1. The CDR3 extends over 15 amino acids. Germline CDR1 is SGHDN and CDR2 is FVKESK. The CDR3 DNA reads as TGTGCCAGCAGCCAAGGTAGCGGGGGGGCCTACGAGCAGTACTTC. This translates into CASSQGSGGAYEQYF. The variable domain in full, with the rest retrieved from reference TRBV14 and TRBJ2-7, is EAGVTQFPSHSVIEKGQTVTLRCDPISGHDNLYWYRRVMGKEIKFLLHFVKESKQDESGMPNNRFLAERTGGTYSTLKVQPAELEDSGVYFCASSQGSGGAYEQYFGPGTRLTVT.

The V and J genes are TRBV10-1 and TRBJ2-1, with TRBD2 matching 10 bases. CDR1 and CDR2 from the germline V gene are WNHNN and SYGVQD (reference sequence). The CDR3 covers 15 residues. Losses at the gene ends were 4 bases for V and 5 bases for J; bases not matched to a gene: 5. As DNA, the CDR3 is TGCGCCAGCAGTGCGAAGCGGGGGGGAAACAATGAGCAGTTCTTC. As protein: CASSAKRGGNNEQFF.

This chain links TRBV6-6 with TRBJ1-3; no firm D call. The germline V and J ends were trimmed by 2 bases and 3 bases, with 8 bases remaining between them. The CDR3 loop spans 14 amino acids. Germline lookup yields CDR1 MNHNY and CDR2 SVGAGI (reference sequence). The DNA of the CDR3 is TGTGCCAGCAGTTACGCACAGAGTGGAAACACCATATATTTT. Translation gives CASSYAQSGNTIYF.

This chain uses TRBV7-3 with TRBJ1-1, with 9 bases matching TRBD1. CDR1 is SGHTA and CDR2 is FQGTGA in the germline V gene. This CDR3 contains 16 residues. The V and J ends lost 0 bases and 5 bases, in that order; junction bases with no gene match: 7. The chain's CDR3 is CASSLTAGQGRTEAFF. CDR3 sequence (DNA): TGTGCCAGCAGCTTAACGGCTGGACAGGGGAGGACTGAAGCTTTCTTT.

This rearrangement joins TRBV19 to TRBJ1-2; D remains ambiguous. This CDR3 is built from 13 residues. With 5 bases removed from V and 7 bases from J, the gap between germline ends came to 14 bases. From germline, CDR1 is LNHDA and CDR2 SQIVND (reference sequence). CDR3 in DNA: TGTGCCAGTAGTGGGAGGGCACGCGCTGGCTACACCTTC. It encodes CASSGRARAGYTF.

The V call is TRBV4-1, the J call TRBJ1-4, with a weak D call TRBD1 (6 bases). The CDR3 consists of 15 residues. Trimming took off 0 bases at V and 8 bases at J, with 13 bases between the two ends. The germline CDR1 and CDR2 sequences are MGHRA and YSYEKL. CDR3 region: CASSQDGGAREKLFF. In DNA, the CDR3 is TGCGCCAGCAGCCAAGATGGGGGGGCTCGGGAAAAACTGTTTTTT.

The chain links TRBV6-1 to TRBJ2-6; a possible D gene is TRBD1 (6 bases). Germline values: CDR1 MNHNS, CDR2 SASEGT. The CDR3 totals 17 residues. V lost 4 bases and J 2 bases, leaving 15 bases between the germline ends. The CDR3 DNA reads TGTGCCAGCAGTGCCAACGTACAGGGTGCTGGGGCCAACGTCCTGACTTTC. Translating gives CASSANVQGAGANVLTF.

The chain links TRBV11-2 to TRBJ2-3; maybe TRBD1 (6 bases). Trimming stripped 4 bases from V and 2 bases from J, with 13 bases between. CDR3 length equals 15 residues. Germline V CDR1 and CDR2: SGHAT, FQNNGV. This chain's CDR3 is CASSSQGRTTDTQYF. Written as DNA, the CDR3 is TGTGCCAGCAGCTCCCAGGGGCGGACCACAGATACGCAGTATTTT.

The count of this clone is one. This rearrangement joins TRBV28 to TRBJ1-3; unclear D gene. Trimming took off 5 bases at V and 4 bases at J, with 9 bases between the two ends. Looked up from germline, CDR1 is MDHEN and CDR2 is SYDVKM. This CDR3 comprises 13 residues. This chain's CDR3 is CASSLPEGNTIYF. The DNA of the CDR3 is TGTGCCAGCAGTCTTCCTGAGGGAAACACCATATATTTT.

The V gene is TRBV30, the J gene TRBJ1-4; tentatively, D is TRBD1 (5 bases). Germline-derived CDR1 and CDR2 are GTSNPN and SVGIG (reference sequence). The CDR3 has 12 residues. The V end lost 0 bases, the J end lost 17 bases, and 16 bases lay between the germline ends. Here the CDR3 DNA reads TGTGCCTGGAGTGTACGGGGGGGATCCTCATTTTTT. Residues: CAWSVRGGSSFF.

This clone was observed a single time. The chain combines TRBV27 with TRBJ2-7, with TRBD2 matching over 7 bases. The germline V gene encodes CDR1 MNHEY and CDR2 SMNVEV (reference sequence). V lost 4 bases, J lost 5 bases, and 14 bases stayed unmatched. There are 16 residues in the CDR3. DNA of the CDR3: TGTGCCAGCAGTTCCCCGAGCAGGGAGGGTCGGGACGAGCAGTACTTC. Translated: CASSSPSREGRDEQYF.

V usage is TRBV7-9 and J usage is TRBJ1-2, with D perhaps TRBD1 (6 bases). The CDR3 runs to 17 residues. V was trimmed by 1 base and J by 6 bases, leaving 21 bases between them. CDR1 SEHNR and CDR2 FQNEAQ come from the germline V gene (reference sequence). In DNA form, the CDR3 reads TGTGCCAGCAGCTTAGGTCTGGACAGCCTAGGGTCCCATGGCTACACCTTC. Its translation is CASSLGLDSLGSHGYTF.

Here the CDR3 DNA reads TGCGCCAGCAGCCAGGGGGCCGGGACAGGGGAGACCCAGTACTTC. This translates into CASSQGAGTGETQYF. The J gene is TRBJ2-5, the V gene TRBV5-1; 9 bases match TRBD1. Germline CDR1 SGHRS, CDR2 YFSETQ. The CDR3 contains 15 residues. The V gene end was trimmed by 4 bases and the J gene end by 5 bases; junction bases not matched to a gene: 9.

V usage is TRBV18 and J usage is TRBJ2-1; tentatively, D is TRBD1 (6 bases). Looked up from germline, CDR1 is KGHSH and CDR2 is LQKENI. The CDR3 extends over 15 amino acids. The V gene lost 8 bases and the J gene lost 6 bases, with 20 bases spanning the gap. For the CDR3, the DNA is TGTGCCAGCACGGTCGGGACACGAGACACCAATGAGCAGTTCTTC. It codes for CASTVGTRDTNEQFF.

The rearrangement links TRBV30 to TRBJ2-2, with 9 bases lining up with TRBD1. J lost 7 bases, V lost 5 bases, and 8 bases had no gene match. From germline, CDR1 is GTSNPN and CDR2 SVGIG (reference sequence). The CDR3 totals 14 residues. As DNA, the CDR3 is TGTGCCTGGGCGGGGGACAGGGTGATCGGGGAGCTGTTTTTT. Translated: CAWAGDRVIGELFF.

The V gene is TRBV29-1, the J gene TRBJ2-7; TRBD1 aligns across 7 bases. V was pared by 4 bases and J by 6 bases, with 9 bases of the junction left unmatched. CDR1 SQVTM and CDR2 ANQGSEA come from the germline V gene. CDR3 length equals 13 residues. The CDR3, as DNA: TGCAGCGTTGGGGGACAGAGGGAAAGCGAGCAGTACTTC. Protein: CSVGGQRESEQYF.

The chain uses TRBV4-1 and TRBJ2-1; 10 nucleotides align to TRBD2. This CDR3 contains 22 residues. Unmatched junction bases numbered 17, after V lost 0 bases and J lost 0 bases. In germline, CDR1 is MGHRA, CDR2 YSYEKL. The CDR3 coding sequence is TGCGCCAGCAGCCAAGACACACAAGCCCTTAGCGGGGGGACTATCTCCTACAATGAGCAGTTCTTC. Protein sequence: CASSQDTQALSGGTISYNEQFF.

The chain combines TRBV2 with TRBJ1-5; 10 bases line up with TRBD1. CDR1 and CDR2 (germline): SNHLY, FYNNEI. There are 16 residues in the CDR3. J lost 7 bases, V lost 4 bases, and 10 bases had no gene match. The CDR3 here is CASSGGRTGGGQPQHF. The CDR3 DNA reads TGTGCCAGCAGTGGGGGGCGGACAGGGGGTGGGCAGCCCCAGCATTTT.

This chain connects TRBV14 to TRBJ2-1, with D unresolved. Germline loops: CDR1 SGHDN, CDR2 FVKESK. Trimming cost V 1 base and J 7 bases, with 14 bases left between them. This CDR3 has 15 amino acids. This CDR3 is CASSQAGWWRNEQFF. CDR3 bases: TGTGCCAGCAGCCAAGCTGGTTGGTGGCGGAATGAGCAGTTCTTC.

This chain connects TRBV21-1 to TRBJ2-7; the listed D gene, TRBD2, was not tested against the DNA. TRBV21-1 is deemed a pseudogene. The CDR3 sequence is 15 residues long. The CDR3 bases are TGTGCCAGCAGCCCGCCGGGATTCATCCTTTACGAGCAGTACTTC. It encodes CASSPPGFILYEQYF.

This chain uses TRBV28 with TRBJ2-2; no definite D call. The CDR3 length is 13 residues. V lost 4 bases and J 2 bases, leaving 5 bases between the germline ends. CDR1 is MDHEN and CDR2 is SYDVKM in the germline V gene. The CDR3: CASSSLNTGELFF. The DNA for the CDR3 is TGTGCCAGCAGTTCCCTTAACACCGGGGAGCTGTTTTTT.

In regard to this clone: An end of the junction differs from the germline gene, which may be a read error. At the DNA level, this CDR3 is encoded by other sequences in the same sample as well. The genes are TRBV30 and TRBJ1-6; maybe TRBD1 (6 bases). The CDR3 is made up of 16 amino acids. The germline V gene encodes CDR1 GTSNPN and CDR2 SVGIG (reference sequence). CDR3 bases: TGTGCCTGGAGTGTAAGGGGGAGCACATATAATTCCCCCCTCCACTTT. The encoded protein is CAWSVRGSTYNSPLHF.

Here the CDR3 reads CASRVGQNTGELFF. The CDR3 DNA is TGCGCCAGCAGGGTGGGACAGAACACCGGGGAGCTGTTTTTT. The chain joins TRBV5-1 to TRBJ2-2, with D perhaps matching TRBD1 (6 bases). From germline, CDR1 is SGHRS and CDR2 YFSETQ. The CDR3 spans 14 residues. The ends were cut back, 5 bases at V and 1 base at J, with 9 bases in the middle.